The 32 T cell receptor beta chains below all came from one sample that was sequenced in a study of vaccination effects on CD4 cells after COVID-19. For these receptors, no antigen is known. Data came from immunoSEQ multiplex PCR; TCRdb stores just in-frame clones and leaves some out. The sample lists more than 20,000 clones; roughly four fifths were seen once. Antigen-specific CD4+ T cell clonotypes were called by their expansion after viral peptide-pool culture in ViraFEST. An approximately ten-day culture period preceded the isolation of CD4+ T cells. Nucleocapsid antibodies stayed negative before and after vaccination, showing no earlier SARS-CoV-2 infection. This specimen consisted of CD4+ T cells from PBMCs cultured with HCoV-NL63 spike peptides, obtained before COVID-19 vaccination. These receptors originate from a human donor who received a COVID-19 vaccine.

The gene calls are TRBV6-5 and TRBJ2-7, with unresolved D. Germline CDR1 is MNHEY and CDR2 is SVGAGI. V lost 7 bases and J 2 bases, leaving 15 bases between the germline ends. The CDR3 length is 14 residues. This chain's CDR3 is CASTPVVGPYEQYF. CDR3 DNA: TGTGCCAGCACCCCGGTAGTAGGACCCTACGAGCAGTACTTC.

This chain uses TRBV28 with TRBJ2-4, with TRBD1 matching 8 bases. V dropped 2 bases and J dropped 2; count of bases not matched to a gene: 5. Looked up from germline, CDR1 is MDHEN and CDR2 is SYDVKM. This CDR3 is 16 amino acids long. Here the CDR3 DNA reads TGTGCCAGCAGTTTACAGGGGGCGGGGACCAAAAACATTCAGTACTTC. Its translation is CASSLQGAGTKNIQYF.

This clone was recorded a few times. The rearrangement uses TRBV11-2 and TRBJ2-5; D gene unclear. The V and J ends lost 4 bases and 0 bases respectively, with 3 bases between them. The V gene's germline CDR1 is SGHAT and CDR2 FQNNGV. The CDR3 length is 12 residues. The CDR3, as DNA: TGTGCCAGCAGCTCGTACCAAGAGACCCAGTACTTC. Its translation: CASSSYQETQYF. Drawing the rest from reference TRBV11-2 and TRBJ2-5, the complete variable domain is EAGVAQSPRYKIIEKRQSVAFWCNPISGHATLYWYQQILGQGPKLLIQFQNNGVVDDSQLPKDRFSAERLKGVDSTLKIQPAKLEDSAVYLCASSSYQETQYFGPGTRLLVL.

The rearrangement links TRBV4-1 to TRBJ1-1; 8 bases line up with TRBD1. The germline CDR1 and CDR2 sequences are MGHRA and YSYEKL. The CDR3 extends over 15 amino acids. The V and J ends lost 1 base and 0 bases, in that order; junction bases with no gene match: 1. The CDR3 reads CASSQGQGMNTEAFF. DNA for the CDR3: TGCGCCAGCAGCCAAGGACAGGGGATGAACACTGAAGCTTTCTTT.

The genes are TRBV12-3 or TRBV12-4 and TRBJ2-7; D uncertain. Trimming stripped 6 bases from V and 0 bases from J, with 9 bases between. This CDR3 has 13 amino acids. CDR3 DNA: TGTGCCAGCAGCCCCCCCGGCTCCTACGAGCAGTACTTC. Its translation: CASSPPGSYEQYF.

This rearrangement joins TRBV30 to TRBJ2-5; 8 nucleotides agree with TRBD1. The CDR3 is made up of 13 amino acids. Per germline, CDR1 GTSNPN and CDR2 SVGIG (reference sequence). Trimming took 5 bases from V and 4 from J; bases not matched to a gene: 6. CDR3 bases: TGTGCCTGGGACAGGGGCGCGGGAGAGACCCAGTACTTC. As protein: CAWDRGAGETQYF.

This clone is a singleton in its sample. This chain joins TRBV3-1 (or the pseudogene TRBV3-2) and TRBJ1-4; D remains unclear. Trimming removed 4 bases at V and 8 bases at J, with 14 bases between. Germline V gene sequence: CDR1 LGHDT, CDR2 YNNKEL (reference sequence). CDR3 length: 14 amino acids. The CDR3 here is CASSPREYQEKLFF. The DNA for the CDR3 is TGTGCCAGCAGCCCTAGGGAGTATCAAGAAAAACTGTTTTTT.

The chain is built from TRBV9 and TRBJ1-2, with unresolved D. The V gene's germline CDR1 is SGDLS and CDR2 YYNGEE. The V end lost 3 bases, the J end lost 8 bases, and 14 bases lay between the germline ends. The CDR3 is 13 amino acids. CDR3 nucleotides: TGTGCCAGCAGCGCTAACTGGGGAGGGGGCTACACCTTC. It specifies CASSANWGGGYTF.

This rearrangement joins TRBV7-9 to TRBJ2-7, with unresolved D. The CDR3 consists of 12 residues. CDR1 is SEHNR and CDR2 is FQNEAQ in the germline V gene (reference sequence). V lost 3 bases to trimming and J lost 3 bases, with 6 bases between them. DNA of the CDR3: TGTGCCAGCAGCTTTGACGACTACGAGCAGTACTTC. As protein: CASSFDDYEQYF.

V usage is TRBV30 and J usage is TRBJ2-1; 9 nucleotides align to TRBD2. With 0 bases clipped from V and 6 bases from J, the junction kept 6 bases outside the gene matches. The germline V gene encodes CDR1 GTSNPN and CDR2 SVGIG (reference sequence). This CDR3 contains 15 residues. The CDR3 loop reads CAWSVHGGGVNEQFF. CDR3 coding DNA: TGTGCCTGGAGTGTACATGGCGGGGGGGTCAATGAGCAGTTCTTC.

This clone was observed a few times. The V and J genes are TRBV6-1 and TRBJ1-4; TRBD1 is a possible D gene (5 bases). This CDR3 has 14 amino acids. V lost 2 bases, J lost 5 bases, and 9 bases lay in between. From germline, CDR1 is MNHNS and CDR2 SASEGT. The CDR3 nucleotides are TGTGCCAGCAGTGAAAGGGACTGGAATGAAAAACTGTTTTTT. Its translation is CASSERDWNEKLFF.

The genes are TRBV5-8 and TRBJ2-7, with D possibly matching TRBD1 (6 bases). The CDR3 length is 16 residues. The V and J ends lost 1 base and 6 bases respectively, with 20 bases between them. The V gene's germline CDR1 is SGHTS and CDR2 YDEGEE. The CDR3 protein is CASSLISPLGQTEQYF. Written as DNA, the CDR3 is TGTGCCAGCAGCTTGATCTCCCCACTAGGACAGACCGAGCAGTACTTC.

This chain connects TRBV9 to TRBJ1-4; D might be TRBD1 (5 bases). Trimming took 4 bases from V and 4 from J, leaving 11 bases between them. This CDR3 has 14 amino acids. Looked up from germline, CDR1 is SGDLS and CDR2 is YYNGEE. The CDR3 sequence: CASSPGTHNEKLFF. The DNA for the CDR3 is TGTGCCAGCAGCCCCGGGACCCATAATGAAAAACTGTTTTTT.

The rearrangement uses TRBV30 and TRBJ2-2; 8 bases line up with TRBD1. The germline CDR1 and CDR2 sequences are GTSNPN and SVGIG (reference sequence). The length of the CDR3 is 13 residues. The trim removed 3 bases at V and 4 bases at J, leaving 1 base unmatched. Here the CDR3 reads CAWRDRGTGELFF. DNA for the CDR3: TGTGCCTGGAGAGACAGGGGCACCGGGGAGCTGTTTTTT.

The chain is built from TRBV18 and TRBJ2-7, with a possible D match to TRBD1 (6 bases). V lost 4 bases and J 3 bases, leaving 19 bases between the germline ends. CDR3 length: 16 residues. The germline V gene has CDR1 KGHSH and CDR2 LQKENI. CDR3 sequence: CASSRQTGSPLYEQYF. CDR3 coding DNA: TGTGCCAGCTCACGGCAAACAGGGTCCCCCCTCTACGAGCAGTACTTC.

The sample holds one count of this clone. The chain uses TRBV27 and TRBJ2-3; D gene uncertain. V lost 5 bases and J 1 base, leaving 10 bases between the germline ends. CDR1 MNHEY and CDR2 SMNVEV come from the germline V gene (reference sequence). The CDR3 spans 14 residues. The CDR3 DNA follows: TGTGCCAGCAGTCCCCGACCGGGCACAGATACGCAGTATTTT. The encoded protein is CASSPRPGTDTQYF.

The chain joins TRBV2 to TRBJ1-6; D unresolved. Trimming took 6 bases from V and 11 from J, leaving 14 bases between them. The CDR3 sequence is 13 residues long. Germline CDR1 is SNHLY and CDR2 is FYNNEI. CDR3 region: CASRADGRAPLHF. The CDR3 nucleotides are TGTGCCAGCAGAGCCGACGGGCGGGCACCCCTCCACTTT.

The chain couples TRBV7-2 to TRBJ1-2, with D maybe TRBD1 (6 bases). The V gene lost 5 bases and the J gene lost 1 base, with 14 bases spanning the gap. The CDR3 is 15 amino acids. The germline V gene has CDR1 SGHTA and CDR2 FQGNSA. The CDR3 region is CASSLLTGFNYGYTF. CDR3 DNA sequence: TGTGCCAGCAGCCTCCTGACAGGTTTTAACTATGGCTACACCTTC.

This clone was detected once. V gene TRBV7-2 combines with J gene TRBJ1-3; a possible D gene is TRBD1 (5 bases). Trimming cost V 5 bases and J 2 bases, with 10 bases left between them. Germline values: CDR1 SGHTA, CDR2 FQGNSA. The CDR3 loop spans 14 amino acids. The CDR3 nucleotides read TGTGCCAGCAGCCCAGGGTCCACTGGAAACACCATATATTTT. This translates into CASSPGSTGNTIYF.

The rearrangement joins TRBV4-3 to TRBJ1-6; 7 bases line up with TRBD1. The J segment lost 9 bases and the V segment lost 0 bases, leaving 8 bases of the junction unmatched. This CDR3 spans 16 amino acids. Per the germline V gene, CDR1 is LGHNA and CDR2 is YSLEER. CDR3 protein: CASSQDLGGSGSPLHF. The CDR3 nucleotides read TGCGCCAGCAGCCAAGATTTAGGGGGCTCCGGTTCACCCCTCCACTTT.

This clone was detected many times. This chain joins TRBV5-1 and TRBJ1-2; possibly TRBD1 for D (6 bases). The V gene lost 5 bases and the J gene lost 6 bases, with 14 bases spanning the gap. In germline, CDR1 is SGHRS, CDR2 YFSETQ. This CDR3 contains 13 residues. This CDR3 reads CASRPDRYDGYTF. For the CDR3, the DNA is TGCGCCAGCAGACCTGACAGGTACGATGGCTACACCTTC. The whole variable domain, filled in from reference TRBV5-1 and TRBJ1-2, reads KAGVTQTPRYLIKTRGQQVTLSCSPISGHRSVSWYQQTPGQGLQFLFEYFSETQRNKGNFPGRFSGRQFSNSRSEMNVSTLELGDSALYLCASRPDRYDGYTFGSGTRLTVV.

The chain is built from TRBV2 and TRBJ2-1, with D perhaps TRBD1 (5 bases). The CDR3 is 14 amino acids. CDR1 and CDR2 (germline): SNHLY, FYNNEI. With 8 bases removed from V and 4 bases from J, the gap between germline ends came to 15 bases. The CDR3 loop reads CASLFSRVYNEQFF. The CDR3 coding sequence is TGTGCCAGCCTATTTAGCAGGGTATACAATGAGCAGTTCTTC.

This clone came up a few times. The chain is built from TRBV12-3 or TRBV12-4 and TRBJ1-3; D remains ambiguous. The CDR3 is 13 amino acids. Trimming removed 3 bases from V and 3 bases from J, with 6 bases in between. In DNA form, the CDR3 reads TGTGCCAGCAGTTTCGGCGATGGAAACACCATATATTTT. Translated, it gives CASSFGDGNTIYF.

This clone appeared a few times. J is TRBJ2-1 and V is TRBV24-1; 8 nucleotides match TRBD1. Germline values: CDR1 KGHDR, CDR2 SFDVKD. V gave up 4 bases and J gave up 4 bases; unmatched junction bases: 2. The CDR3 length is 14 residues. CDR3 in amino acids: CATSEGQEYNEQFF. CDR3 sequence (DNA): TGTGCCACCAGTGAGGGACAGGAATACAATGAGCAGTTCTTC.

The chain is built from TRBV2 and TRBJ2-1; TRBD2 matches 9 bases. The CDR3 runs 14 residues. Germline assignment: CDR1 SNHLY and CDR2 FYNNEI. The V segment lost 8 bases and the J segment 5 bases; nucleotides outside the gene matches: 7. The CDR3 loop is CASSYSGGNNEQFF. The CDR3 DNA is TGTGCCAGCTCCTATAGCGGGGGCAACAATGAGCAGTTCTTC.

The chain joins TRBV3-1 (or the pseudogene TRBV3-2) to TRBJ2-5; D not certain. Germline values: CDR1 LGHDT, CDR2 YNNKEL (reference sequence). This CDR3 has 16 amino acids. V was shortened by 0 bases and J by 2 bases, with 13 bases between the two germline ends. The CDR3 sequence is CASSQDVVSGQETQYF. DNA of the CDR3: TGTGCCAGCAGCCAAGACGTAGTATCTGGACAAGAGACCCAGTACTTC.

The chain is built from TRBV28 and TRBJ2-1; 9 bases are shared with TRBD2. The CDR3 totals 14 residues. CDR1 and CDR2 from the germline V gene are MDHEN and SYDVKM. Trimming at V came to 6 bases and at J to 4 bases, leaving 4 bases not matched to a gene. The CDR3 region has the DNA TGTGCCAGCAGGGTAGCGGGAGCGTACAATGAGCAGTTCTTC. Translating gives CASRVAGAYNEQFF. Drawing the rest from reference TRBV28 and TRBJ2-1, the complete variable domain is DVKVTQSSRYLVKRTGEKVFLECVQDMDHENMFWYRQDPGLGLRLIYFSYDVKMKEKGDIPEGYSVSREKKERFSLILESASTNQTSMYLCASRVAGAYNEQFFGPGTRLTVL.

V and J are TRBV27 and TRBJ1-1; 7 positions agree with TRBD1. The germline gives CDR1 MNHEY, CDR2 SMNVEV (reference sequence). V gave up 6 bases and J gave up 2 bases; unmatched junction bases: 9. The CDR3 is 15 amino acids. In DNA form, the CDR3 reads TGTGCCAGCAGACAAGACAGGGTTGGAAACACTGAAGCTTTCTTT. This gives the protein CASRQDRVGNTEAFF.

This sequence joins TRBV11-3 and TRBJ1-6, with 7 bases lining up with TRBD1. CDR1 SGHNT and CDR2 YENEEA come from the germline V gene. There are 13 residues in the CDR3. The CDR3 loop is CAEGALHNSPLHF. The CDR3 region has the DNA TGTGCGGAGGGGGCGCTCCATAATTCACCCCTCCACTTT.

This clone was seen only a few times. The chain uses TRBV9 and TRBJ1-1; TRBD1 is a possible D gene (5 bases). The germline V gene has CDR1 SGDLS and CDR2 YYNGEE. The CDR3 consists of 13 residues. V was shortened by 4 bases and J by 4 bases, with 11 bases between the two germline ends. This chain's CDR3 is CASSWGDGTEAFF. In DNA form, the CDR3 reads TGTGCCAGCAGCTGGGGGGACGGCACTGAAGCTTTCTTT.

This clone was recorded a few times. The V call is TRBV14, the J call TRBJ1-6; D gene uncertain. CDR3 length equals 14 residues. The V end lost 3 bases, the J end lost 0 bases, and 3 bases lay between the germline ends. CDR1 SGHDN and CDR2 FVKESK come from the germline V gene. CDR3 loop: CASSQGSYNSPLHF. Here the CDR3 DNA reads TGTGCCAGCAGCCAGGGCTCCTATAATTCACCCCTCCACTTT. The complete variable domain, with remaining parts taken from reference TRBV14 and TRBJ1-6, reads EAGVTQFPSHSVIEKGQTVTLRCDPISGHDNLYWYRRVMGKEIKFLLHFVKESKQDESGMPNNRFLAERTGGTYSTLKVQPAELEDSGVYFCASSQGSYNSPLHFGNGTRLTVT.

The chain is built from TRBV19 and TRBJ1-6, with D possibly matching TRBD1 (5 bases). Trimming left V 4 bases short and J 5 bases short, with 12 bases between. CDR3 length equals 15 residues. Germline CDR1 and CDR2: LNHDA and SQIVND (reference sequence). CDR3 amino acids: CASSTTEGNNSPLHF. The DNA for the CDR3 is TGTGCCAGTAGTACCACGGAGGGGAATAATTCACCCCTCCACTTT.